A selection of T cell receptor beta chains follows, all from one sample in a study of T-cell reconstitution after alpha-beta-depleted transplantation in children. TCRdb re-analysed the PCR reads in MiXCR, keeping a single row per CDR3 protein. The sample lists around 190,000 distinct CDR3 sequences, approximately 7% occurring once. The sample was PBMCs, taken before TCRalphabeta/CD19-depleted stem cell transplant. The origin of the receptors is a boy under 10 years old with acute lymphoblastic leukemia, due to receive a stem cell transplant. Each CDR3 is given with its conserved first and last residue. The D gene is left open where the match is weak. Size tells how often a clone was seen (once, few, many) or the class of an expanded clone, and some rows leave it out.

>-|13|TRBV2|TRBJ2-1|-
CASSVARDNEQFF
TGTGCCAGCAGTGTTGCACGGGATAATGAGCAGTTCTTC
>-|12|TRBV12-3/TRBV12-4|TRBJ2-7|many
CASSLVPYEQYF
TGTGCCAGCAGTTTAGTCCCCTACGAGCAGTACTTC
>-|18|TRBV9|TRBJ2-1|few
CASSVTGTSPLSYNEQFF
TGTGCCAGCAGCGTGACAGGGACTAGTCCCCTCTCCTACAATGAGCAGTTCTTC
>-|19|TRBV4-3|TRBJ2-6|-
CASSQEWYRKSSGANVLTF
TGCGCCAGCAGCCAAGAATGGTACAGGAAAAGCTCTGGGGCCAACGTCCTGACTTTC
>-|15|TRBV27|TRBJ1-2|few
CASRTPGTTNYGYTF
TGTGCCAGCAGGACCCCAGGGACTACTAACTATGGCTACACCTTC
>TRBD1|14|TRBV6-5|TRBJ2-5|many
CASSYTDRRETQYF
TGTGCCAGCAGTTACACGGACAGGAGAGAGACCCAGTACTTC
>TRBD2|16|TRBV4-3|TRBJ2-1|-
CASSSGTSGAYNEQFF
TGCGCCAGCAGCTCCGGGACTAGCGGCGCCTACAATGAGCAGTTCTTC
>TRBD1|14|TRBV27|TRBJ2-7|many
CASRLTGGRNEQYF
TGTGCCAGCAGACTGACAGGGGGAAGGAACGAGCAGTACTTC
>-|14|TRBV20-1|TRBJ2-1|many
CSATKAGVSNEQFF
TGCAGTGCTACCAAAGCGGGTGTGTCTAATGAGCAGTTCTTC
>TRBD2|13|TRBV29-1|TRBJ2-3|many
CSVTSGGTDTQYF
TGCAGCGTGACTAGCGGGGGCACAGATACGCAGTATTTT
>-|12|TRBV12-5|TRBJ1-2|few
CASAQGGYGYTF
TGTGCTAGTGCCCAAGGGGGTTATGGCTACACCTTC
>TRBD1|19|TRBV11-1|TRBJ1-1|few
CASSPPIRPIQGGNTEAFF
TGTGCCAGCAGCCCCCCAATAAGGCCGATACAGGGGGGGAACACTGAAGCTTTCTTT
>-|12|TRBV5-5|TRBJ2-1|many
CASSLESNEQFF
TGTGCCAGCAGTTTGGAGAGCAATGAGCAGTTCTTC
>-|15|TRBV4-2|TRBJ2-2|-
CASSQGLVDTGELFF
TGTGCCAGCAGCCAAGGACTAGTGGACACCGGGGAGCTGTTTTTT
>-|14|TRBV12-3/TRBV12-4|TRBJ2-7|-
CTSSKGKPSYEQYF
TGTACCAGCAGTAAGGGAAAGCCCTCCTACGAGCAGTACTTC
>-|16|TRBV4-3|TRBJ2-3|-
CASSQSEREDTDTQYF
TGCGCCAGCAGCCAATCGGAGAGGGAAGACACAGATACGCAGTATTTT
>-|12|TRBV5-5|TRBJ2-1|many
CASSLSKPLTFF
TGTGCCAGCAGCTTATCAAAACCCCTCACGTTCTTC
>-|12|TRBV5-1|TRBJ2-5|many
CASSLGKETQYF
TGTGCCAGCAGTTTAGGGAAAGAGACCCAGTACTTC
>-|13|TRBV12-3/TRBV12-4|TRBJ1-5|many
CASAGSEYQPQHF
TGTGCCAGCGCGGGGTCCGAATATCAGCCCCAGCATTTT
>-|14|TRBV10-3|TRBJ1-4|many
CAISESQHDEKLFF
TGTGCCATCAGTGAAAGTCAGCACGATGAAAAACTGTTTTTT
>TRBD1|14|TRBV5-1|TRBJ2-4|many
CASTSGTGDNIQYF
TGCGCCAGCACATCCGGGACAGGGGATAACATTCAGTACTTC
>TRBD2|17|TRBV7-6|TRBJ2-3|few
CASSLLSSGSSTDTQYF
TGTGCCAGCAGCTTATTGTCTAGCGGATCTAGCACAGATACGCAGTATTTT
>-|12|TRBV7-9|TRBJ2-1|many
CASRPDFNEQFF
TGTGCCAGCAGACCTGACTTCAATGAGCAGTTCTTC
>-|15|TRBV7-8|TRBJ1-2|many
CASSLETGWETGYTF
TGTGCCAGCAGCCTAGAAACGGGGTGGGAGACGGGCTACACCTTC
>-|16|TRBV5-4|TRBJ2-7|many
CASSSPTTGSSYEQYF
TGTGCCAGCAGCTCGCCAACTACGGGGTCGTCCTACGAGCAGTACTTC
>TRBD2|13|TRBV28|TRBJ2-3|many
CASSGRGTDTQYF
TGTGCCAGCAGTGGGAGGGGCACAGATACGCAGTATTTT
>-|19|TRBV11-1|TRBJ2-4|-
CASSFTGQGRGLAKNIQYF
TGTGCCAGCAGTTTTACAGGCCAGGGGAGGGGTCTGGCCAAAAACATTCAGTACTTC
>TRBD1|13|TRBV2|TRBJ2-5|-
CASRQGAQETQYF
TGTGCCAGCAGACAGGGGGCTCAAGAGACCCAGTACTTC
>TRBD2|15|TRBV20-1|TRBJ2-3|many
CSATVSGGVTDTQYF
TGCAGTGCTACCGTTAGCGGGGGGGTTACAGATACGCAGTATTTT
>TRBD2|14|TRBV29-1|TRBJ2-2|many
CSAGSGTSALELFF
TGCAGCGCCGGTTCCGGGACTAGCGCCTTGGAGCTGTTTTTT
>-|13|TRBV7-9|TRBJ2-5|many
CASSLRNQETQYF
TGTGCCAGCAGCTTACGCAATCAAGAGACCCAGTACTTC
>-|16|TRBV7-6|TRBJ2-1|-
CASSSADGSSYNEQFF
TGTGCCAGCAGCTCGGCCGATGGGAGCTCCTACAATGAGCAGTTCTTC
>TRBD1|14|TRBV5-1|TRBJ1-1|many
CASSRDSMNTEAFF
TGCGCCAGCAGCAGGGACAGCATGAACACTGAAGCTTTCTTT
>TRBD1|15|TRBV7-2|TRBJ1-1|-
CASSLGDRVNTEAFF
TGTGCCAGCAGCTTGGGGGACAGAGTGAACACTGAAGCTTTCTTT
>TRBD2|16|TRBV5-1|TRBJ2-1|many
CASSSLTSGSLDEQFF
TGCGCCAGCAGCTCTTTGACTAGCGGGAGTCTGGATGAGCAGTTCTTC